One sample yielded the 32 T cell receptor beta chains listed below, sequenced in a study of multiple sclerosis patients with progressive multifocal leukoencephalopathy. The table came from immunoSEQ multiplex PCR; TCRdb's copy has only in-frame clones and leaves some out. The repertoire holds roughly 34,000 clones, with about 89% as singletons. Time point reported: before natalizumab initiation. Material for sequencing was PBMCs. These receptors came from a human donor with multiple sclerosis.

CDR3 residues: CASSLGQKGEKLFF. Here the CDR3 DNA reads TGCGCCAGCAGCCTTGGACAGAAGGGTGAAAAACTGTTTTTT. The chain combines TRBV4-1 with TRBJ1-4, with D tentatively TRBD1 (6 bases). Germline CDR1 MGHRA, CDR2 YSYEKL. CDR3 length equals 14 residues. The V and J ends lost 4 bases and 7 bases respectively, with 13 bases between them.

The chain combines TRBV27 with TRBJ2-3, with D perhaps assigned TRBD1 or TRBD2 (5 bases each). CDR3 length: 15 amino acids. Germline CDR1 is MNHEY and CDR2 is SMNVEV (reference sequence). Trimming stripped 4 bases from V and 0 bases from J, with 11 bases between. The CDR3, as DNA: TGTGCCAGCAGTTCCCGGTGGGACAGCACAGATACGCAGTATTTT. Translating it yields CASSSRWDSTDTQYF.

The chain combines TRBV28 with TRBJ1-2; D is unclear. V was trimmed by 3 bases and J by 8 bases, leaving 16 bases between them. This CDR3 is built from 14 residues. CDR1 and CDR2 (germline): MDHEN, SYDVKM. The DNA for the CDR3 is TGTGCCAGCAGTTTGTTCCGGAGAAGAGAAGGCTACACCTTC. Translated, it gives CASSLFRRREGYTF.

V gene TRBV4-3 combines with J gene TRBJ1-1; tentatively, D is TRBD1 (6 bases). This CDR3 has 14 residues. Trimming left V 7 bases short and J 4 bases short, with 16 bases between. From germline, CDR1 is LGHNA and CDR2 YSLEER. The DNA for the CDR3 is TGCGCCAGCACCCTTGACAGGACAAGCACTGAAGCTTTCTTT. The encoded protein is CASTLDRTSTEAFF.

V is TRBV14 and J is TRBJ2-3; unclear D gene. The CDR3 extends over 13 amino acids. V dropped 4 bases and J dropped 6 bases, with 11 bases sitting between them. Germline loops: CDR1 SGHDN, CDR2 FVKESK. The CDR3 DNA reads as TGTGCCAGCAGCCGAGGTTGGCCCGATACGCAGTATTTT. This encodes CASSRGWPDTQYF.

The chain has TRBV7-8 and TRBJ2-5, with D maybe TRBD1 (5 bases). The CDR3 extends over 16 amino acids. V dropped 1 base and J dropped 2 bases, with 14 bases sitting between them. Germline V CDR1 and CDR2: SGHVS, FQNEAQ. The CDR3: CASSLGAQGRQETQYF. CDR3 DNA: TGTGCCAGCAGCTTAGGAGCCCAGGGAAGGCAAGAGACCCAGTACTTC.

The chain joins TRBV29-1 to TRBJ2-1; the D call may be TRBD1 or TRBD2 (6 bases each). Germline assignment: CDR1 SQVTM and CDR2 ANQGSEA. CDR3 length: 14 amino acids. Deletions cut 3 bases from V and 4 bases from J, with 13 bases between. The CDR3 DNA reads as TGCAGCGTTGATTCGGGGGCAGTTTACAATGAGCAGTTCTTC. Translating gives CSVDSGAVYNEQFF.

The sample holds one count of this clone. This chain joins TRBV7-2 and TRBJ2-1; 12 bases line up with TRBD2. In germline, CDR1 is SGHTA, CDR2 FQGNSA. The V and J ends lost 5 bases and 8 bases, in that order; junction bases with no gene match: 7. The CDR3 consists of 15 residues. The CDR3 is CASSPGLAGWDEQFF. The CDR3, as DNA: TGTGCCAGCAGCCCCGGACTAGCGGGATGGGATGAGCAGTTCTTC.

Here the CDR3 DNA reads TGTGCCAGCAGCTTAAGACGGGGAGGGGGCCTCCCGGCCAAAAACATTCAGTACTTC. It codes for CASSLRRGGGLPAKNIQYF. V gene TRBV5-4 combines with J gene TRBJ2-4, with D perhaps being TRBD1 or TRBD2 (7 bases each). There are 19 residues in the CDR3. V lost 2 bases to trimming and J lost 1 base, with 22 bases between them. Germline CDR1 reads SGHNT; CDR2 reads YYREEE (reference sequence). Full variable domain (missing parts from reference TRBV5-4 and TRBJ2-4): ETGVTQSPTHLIKTRGQQVTLRCSSQSGHNTVSWYQQALGQGPQFIFQYYREEENGRGNFPPRFSGLQFPNYSSELNVNALELDDSALYLCASSLRRGGGLPAKNIQYFGAGTRLSVL.

The chain is built from TRBV6-1 and TRBJ1-5; 9 bases are shared with TRBD1. This CDR3 has 14 residues. Germline lookup yields CDR1 MNHNS and CDR2 SASEGT. V was pared by 5 bases and J by 5 bases, with 4 bases of the junction left unmatched. The CDR3 DNA sequence: TGTGCCAGCAGTAACAGGGGGCCTTATCAGCCCCAGCATTTT. Residues: CASSNRGPYQPQHF.

The CDR3 DNA sequence: TGTGCCAGCAGTGACTCGGACAGGGGCGAGCAGTACTTC. It is translated as CASSDSDRGEQYF. V is TRBV6-4 and J is TRBJ2-7; 9 nucleotides match TRBD1. The CDR3 extends over 13 amino acids. The V and J ends lost 0 bases and 6 bases, in that order; junction bases with no gene match: 0. Germline CDR1 reads MRHNA; CDR2 reads SNTAGT.

CDR3 residues: CASSRPGRGDNEQFF. CDR3 bases: TGTGCCAGCAGCCGCCCGGGGAGGGGAGACAATGAGCAGTTCTTC. The chain uses TRBV5-6 and TRBJ2-1; 7 bases map to TRBD2. Germline trimming cut 4 bases from V and 5 bases from J; bases unmatched to any gene: 9. CDR1 and CDR2 from the germline V gene are SGHDT and YYEEEE. CDR3 length: 15 amino acids.

This clone was counted once. The rearrangement uses TRBV11-3 and TRBJ2-1; the D gene is possibly TRBD1 (5 bases). The CDR3 is 15 amino acids. Trimming stripped 5 bases from V and 3 bases from J, with 14 bases between. From germline, CDR1 is SGHNT and CDR2 YENEEA. The CDR3 DNA follows: TGTGCCAGCAGCCAGACCCTTAGGGGCTACAATGAGCAGTTCTTC. Translated: CASSQTLRGYNEQFF.

V usage is TRBV9 and J usage is TRBJ1-1, with TRBD1 matching 7 bases. Trimming cost V 4 bases and J 8 bases; bases outside gene matches: 5. Germline V gene data show CDR1 as SGDLS and CDR2 as YYNGEE. The CDR3 sequence is 12 residues long. This CDR3 reads CASSTGEKEAFF. In DNA form, the CDR3 reads TGTGCCAGCAGCACAGGGGAAAAGGAAGCTTTCTTT.

V gene TRBV2 combines with J gene TRBJ2-1; D is possibly TRBD1 or TRBD2 (5 bases each). The CDR3 extends over 14 amino acids. V was clipped by 6 bases and J by 10 bases, with 19 bases between them. The germline gives CDR1 SNHLY, CDR2 FYNNEI. The CDR3 DNA is TGTGCCAGCAGGTCCGGGACGGGCTGGGGGGAGCAGTTCTTC. Translating it yields CASRSGTGWGEQFF.

The CDR3 loop reads CASSKEGPQREVSNEQFF. CDR3 in DNA: TGTGCCAGCAGCAAAGAGGGACCCCAGCGGGAGGTCTCCAATGAGCAGTTCTTC. This chain connects TRBV9 to TRBJ2-1; 9 bases map to TRBD2. Germline V gives CDR1 SGDLS, CDR2 YYNGEE. This CDR3 is built from 18 residues. After removal of 4 bases from V and 6 bases from J, the junction contained 17 bases not matched to a gene.

This clone was recorded once. This chain connects TRBV30 to TRBJ2-2, with D perhaps TRBD1 (5 bases). This CDR3 comprises 14 residues. Trimming pared 1 base from V and 8 bases from J, leaving 14 bases between. From germline, CDR1 is GTSNPN and CDR2 SVGIG (reference sequence). As DNA, the CDR3 is TGTGCCTGGAGTGACCGACAGTGGCTAGGGGAGCTGTTTTTT. This encodes CAWSDRQWLGELFF. The entire variable domain, with the rest obtained from reference TRBV30 and TRBJ2-2, is as follows: SQTIHQWPATLVQPVGSPLSLECTVEGTSNPNLYWYRQAAGRGLQLLFYSVGIGQISSEVPQNLSASRPQDRQFILSSKKLLLSDSGFYLCAWSDRQWLGELFFGEGSRLTVL.

V gene TRBV5-1 combines with J gene TRBJ2-7; TRBD1 is a possible D gene (6 bases). The CDR3 covers 13 residues. Germline CDR1 reads SGHRS; CDR2 reads YFSETQ. The germline V and J ends were trimmed by 5 bases and 6 bases, with 15 bases remaining between them. CDR3 sequence (DNA): TGCGCCAGCAGAAGCAGGGAAGGGGGCGAGCAGTACTTC. This sequence encodes CASRSREGGEQYF.

The V gene is TRBV7-2, the J gene TRBJ1-5; D not certain. Trimming shortened V by 0 bases and J by 7 bases, and 7 bases separated the two germline ends. The CDR3 runs 13 residues. Germline V CDR1 and CDR2: SGHTA, FQGNSA. The CDR3 coding sequence is TGTGCCAGCAGCTTAGCGGAGTTCCAGCCCCAGCATTTT. Encoded protein: CASSLAEFQPQHF.

The chain is built from TRBV5-6 and TRBJ1-2; D is perhaps TRBD1 (5 bases). The CDR3 is 14 residues long. V lost 6 bases and J lost 7, with 19 bases in between. Germline V gene sequence: CDR1 SGHDT, CDR2 YYEEEE. The CDR3 spells CASKYGTRPSGYTF. The CDR3 DNA reads as TGTGCCAGCAAGTACGGGACTCGCCCGAGTGGCTACACCTTC.

V and J are TRBV19 and TRBJ2-3, with D perhaps TRBD1 or TRBD2 (5 bases each). This CDR3 has 18 residues. V lost 4 bases, J lost 2 bases, and 22 bases lay in between. Germline V gene lookup returns CDR1 LNHDA and CDR2 SQIVND (reference sequence). CDR3 amino acids: CASSTYTGVGLVTDTQYF. The CDR3 DNA follows: TGTGCCAGTAGTACCTACACCGGGGTGGGGCTTGTCACAGATACGCAGTATTTT.

The chain has TRBV4-1 and TRBJ1-5; no clear D. Germline loops: CDR1 MGHRA, CDR2 YSYEKL. V was trimmed by 1 base and J by 6 bases, leaving 10 bases between them. The CDR3 is made up of 14 amino acids. This CDR3 reads CASSQVGSGQPQHF. The CDR3 DNA is TGCGCCAGCAGCCAAGTAGGGAGTGGTCAGCCCCAGCATTTT.

This chain connects TRBV2 to TRBJ2-1, with D possibly matching TRBD2 (7 bases). Trimming took off 4 bases at V and 9 bases at J, with 16 bases between the two ends. There are 14 residues in the CDR3. Per the germline V gene, CDR1 is SNHLY and CDR2 is FYNNEI. The CDR3 here is CASSAEGGSGEQFF. For the CDR3, the DNA is TGTGCCAGCAGTGCGGAGGGGGGGAGTGGTGAGCAGTTCTTC.

This rearrangement joins TRBV6-6 to TRBJ1-1; 8 bases are a match to TRBD1. This CDR3 has 15 residues. The germline V gene encodes CDR1 MNHNY and CDR2 SVGAGI (reference sequence). Trimming removed 2 bases from V and 6 bases from J; junction bases left unmatched: 8. The CDR3 is CASSYGTGGAPEAFF. The CDR3 DNA sequence: TGTGCCAGCAGTTACGGTACAGGGGGGGCCCCTGAAGCTTTCTTT.

The chain joins TRBV2 to TRBJ1-2; D remains ambiguous. Between the trimmed V and J ends, which lost 7 bases and 6 bases, there was a span of 18 bases. CDR1 is SNHLY, CDR2 FYNNEI, per germline. This CDR3 spans 14 amino acids. CDR3 protein: CASTPGVPPNGYTF. CDR3 DNA: TGTGCCAGCACGCCGGGAGTTCCTCCCAATGGCTACACCTTC.

The V and J genes are TRBV6-6 and TRBJ1-4; D might be TRBD1 (5 bases). V shed 2 bases and J shed 7 bases, with 11 bases lying between them. The germline gives CDR1 MNHNY, CDR2 SVGAGI (reference sequence). CDR3 size: 14 residues. CDR3 loop: CASSYGGEGEKLFF. The CDR3 DNA is TGTGCCAGCAGTTACGGAGGGGAGGGTGAAAAACTGTTTTTT.

This chain uses TRBV15 with TRBJ1-4; TRBD1 agrees at 7 bases. This CDR3 spans 15 amino acids. With 6 bases clipped from V and 7 bases from J, the junction kept 11 bases outside the gene matches. Germline V gene sequence: CDR1 LNHNV, CDR2 YYDKDF (reference sequence). The CDR3 spells CATRGDEGQREKLFF. The CDR3, as DNA: TGTGCCACCAGAGGGGACGAGGGACAGCGTGAAAAACTGTTTTTT.

The V gene is TRBV18, the J gene TRBJ1-1; TRBD1 is a possible D gene (5 bases). The CDR3 runs to 15 residues. Germline loops: CDR1 KGHSH, CDR2 LQKENI. V lost 4 bases, J lost 1 base, and 13 bases lay in between. The CDR3, as DNA: TGTGCCAGCTCACGGAGGGACTCACCGAACACTGAAGCTTTCTTT. As protein: CASSRRDSPNTEAFF.

This rearrangement joins TRBV18 to TRBJ1-1, with no clear D. The CDR3 covers 16 residues. CDR1 is KGHSH and CDR2 is LQKENI in the germline V gene. Trimming removed 2 bases at V and 1 base at J, with 14 bases between. This CDR3 is CASSPILLLGNTEAFF. The CDR3, as DNA: TGTGCCAGCTCACCAATACTCCTGCTAGGGAACACTGAAGCTTTCTTT.

This clone came up a few times. Other nucleotide sequences from this sample produce the same CDR3. This sequence joins TRBV9 and TRBJ1-2; a possible D gene is TRBD1 (5 bases). Trimming removed 7 bases at V and 7 bases at J, with 14 bases between. The CDR3 totals 12 residues. CDR1 is SGDLS and CDR2 is YYNGEE in the germline V gene. The CDR3 DNA reads TGTGCCAGCTCCCCGGGTGGGGGTGGCTACACCTTC. Its protein product is CASSPGGGGYTF.

The chain employs TRBV6-5 and TRBJ2-7; tentative D call: TRBD1 (5 bases). This CDR3 has 14 residues. V lost 1 base and J 2 bases, leaving 9 bases between the germline ends. Germline CDR1 and CDR2: MNHEY and SVGAGI. The CDR3 sequence: CASSYLTGTYEQYF. CDR3 DNA: TGTGCCAGCAGTTACTTAACAGGAACCTACGAGCAGTACTTC.

V and J are TRBV6-5 and TRBJ2-7; tentatively, D is TRBD2 (6 bases). V lost 2 bases and J 4 bases, leaving 18 bases between the germline ends. This CDR3 region has 16 residues. Per germline, CDR1 MNHEY and CDR2 SVGAGI. The CDR3 DNA reads TGTGCCAGCAGTTACGGGGCGGCCAGCGGGCGGTACGAGCAGTACTTC. Amino acids: CASSYGAASGRYEQYF.